This T cell receptor (beta chain) was captured in a study of T cell responses to AZD1222 COVID-19 vaccine. Libraries were prepared by immunoSEQ multiplex PCR; TCRdb keeps only in-frame clonotypes and omits some of them. The sample lists approximately 150,000 clones, just over 90% occurring once. The V and J ends lost 4 bases and 5 bases, in that order; junction bases with no gene match: 15. Per the germline V gene, CDR1 is SGDLS and CDR2 is YYNGEE. The CDR3 is 18 residues long. This chain links TRBV9 with TRBJ2-3; TRBD2 matches at 11 bases. The receptor comes from an adult who received the AZD1222 COVID-19 vaccine. This specimen consisted of peripheral blood, obtained 28 days after the second AZD1222 dose. The CDR3 DNA reads TGTGCCAGCAGCCCAGTACCGGCTAGCGGGAGGTATAGAGATACGCAGTATTTT. Translated, it gives CASSPVPASGRYRDTQYF. Full variable domain (missing parts from reference TRBV9 and TRBJ2-3): DSGVTQTPKHLITATGQRVTLRCSPRSGDLSVYWYQQSLDQGLQFLIQYYNGEERAKGNILERFSAQQFPDLHSELNLSSLELGDSALYFCASSPVPASGRYRDTQYFGPGTRLTVL.